This T cell receptor (beta chain) was sequenced for a study of CD8+ T cells in alopecia areata. Points from the study as a whole: Alopecia totalis/universalis scalp especially showed more expanded CD8+ clones than normal scalp.

With regard to this clone: Its antigen is not identified.

V was clipped by 4 bases and J by 3 bases; unmatched bases: 10. CDR1 is LGHNA, CDR2 YSLEER, per germline. The CDR3 contains 17 residues. Extracted RNA was reverse transcribed into cDNA, the sequencing template. The assay was immunoSEQ multiplex PCR, and TCRdb's table has in-frame clones only and misses some. Seen here are around 34,000 clones, approximately 52% observed once, and the top ten hold under 50%. Alopecia areata patients gave lesional scalp punch biopsies and peripheral blood samples. Starting from PBMCs, sorting isolated CD4+ and CD8+ T cells. The sample comprised NKG2D-high CD8+ T cells sorted from blood. This TCR derives from a human donor with alopecia areata. The V call is TRBV4-3, the J call TRBJ2-1; 9 bases are a match to TRBD2. The CDR3: CASSRSDSGGYYNEQFF. In DNA, the CDR3 is TGCGCCAGCAGCCGATCTGATAGCGGGGGCTACTACAATGAGCAGTTCTTC.